These 32 T cell receptor beta chains originate from one sample sequenced in a study of T cell changes during pregnancy in multiple sclerosis. Repertoires were generated with immunoSEQ multiplex PCR, while TCRdb's copy carries only in-frame clones and drops some. In the table there are tens of thousands of clones, 85% to 90% of which are singletons. This specimen was CD4+ T cells from peripheral blood mononuclear cells, taken in the third trimester of pregnancy. The receptors come from a female donor in good health, enrolled as a control in a pregnancy study.

The chain is built from TRBV11-1 and TRBJ2-4, with 9 bases aligning to TRBD1. The V gene end was trimmed by 5 bases and the J gene end by 8 bases; junction bases not matched to a gene: 13. CDR1 and CDR2 from the germline V gene are SGHAT and FQDESV (reference sequence). The CDR3 extends over 16 amino acids. The CDR3, as DNA: TGTGCCAGCAGCCCCGACAGGGGGAAGGTAGTGGACATTCAGTACTTC. Protein product: CASSPDRGKVVDIQYF.

The chain recombines TRBV19 with TRBJ2-1; the D gene is possibly TRBD1 (6 bases). V shed 5 bases and J shed 7 bases, with 21 bases lying between them. Germline lookup yields CDR1 LNHDA and CDR2 SQIVND (reference sequence). This CDR3 is 16 amino acids long. The CDR3 protein is CASSQPGQGVRNEQFF. CDR3 coding DNA: TGTGCCAGTAGTCAACCGGGACAAGGTGTCAGGAATGAGCAGTTCTTC. The whole variable domain, filled in from reference TRBV19 and TRBJ2-1, reads DGGITQSPKYLFRKEGQNVTLSCEQNLNHDAMYWYRQDPGQGLRLIYYSQIVNDFQKGDIAEGYSVSREKKESFPLTVTSAQKNPTAFYLCASSQPGQGVRNEQFFGPGTRLTVL.

The chain links TRBV7-2 to TRBJ2-1; maybe TRBD2 (5 bases). CDR3 length: 16 residues. Trimming pared 5 bases from V and 6 bases from J, leaving 20 bases between. Germline CDR1 SGHTA, CDR2 FQGNSA. The CDR3 DNA is TGTGCCAGCAGCCCCCTGCGGTCTATGAGGGTCAATGAGCAGTTCTTC. This encodes CASSPLRSMRVNEQFF. The full variable domain, rest sourced from reference TRBV7-2 and TRBJ2-1, is GAGVSQSPSNKVTEKGKDVELRCDPISGHTALYWYRQSLGQGLEFLIYFQGNSAPDKSGLPSDRFSAERTGGSVSTLTIQRTQQEDSAVYLCASSPLRSMRVNEQFFGPGTRLTVL.

The chain is built from TRBV25-1 and TRBJ1-5; D is ambiguous. The CDR3 contains 17 residues. Germline V gene data show CDR1 as MGHDK and CDR2 as SYGVNS. V lost 2 bases and J lost 9, with 23 bases in between. CDR3 region: CASSENLPEGMRRPQHF. The CDR3, as DNA: TGTGCCAGCAGTGAAAATCTCCCGGAAGGTATGAGGCGGCCCCAGCATTTT.

V and J are TRBV2 and TRBJ2-1; D call uncertain. Trimming took off 4 bases at V and 4 bases at J, with 8 bases between the two ends. Germline V lookup: CDR1 SNHLY, CDR2 FYNNEI. The CDR3 extends over 13 amino acids. As DNA, the CDR3 is TGTGCCAGCAGTGTGGGCCAGTACAATGAGCAGTTCTTC. Protein product: CASSVGQYNEQFF.

V is TRBV6-5 and J is TRBJ2-5; TRBD1 is a possible D gene (6 bases). V was clipped by 8 bases and J by 5 bases, with 9 bases between them. This CDR3 comprises 11 residues. Germline CDR1 is MNHEY and CDR2 is SVGAGI. The CDR3: CASGGGETQYF. The CDR3, as DNA: TGTGCCAGCGGGGGCGGGGAGACCCAGTACTTC.

This chain connects TRBV2 to TRBJ1-2; tentative D call: TRBD1 (6 bases). Germline assignment: CDR1 SNHLY and CDR2 FYNNEI. The CDR3 runs 17 residues. The ends were cut back, 5 bases at V and 6 bases at J, with 25 bases in the middle. CDR3 DNA sequence: TGTGCCAGCAGTTCGAACAATACAGGGAGCAGTCTTAATGGCTACACCTTC. Its protein is CASSSNNTGSSLNGYTF.

The rearrangement links TRBV19 to TRBJ2-5, with D maybe TRBD1 (6 bases). With 6 bases removed from V and 5 bases from J, the gap between germline ends came to 19 bases. This CDR3 has 15 residues. Per the germline V gene, CDR1 is LNHDA and CDR2 is SQIVND (reference sequence). CDR3 coding DNA: TGTGCCAGTAGCTTCCCGGGCAGGGGATATGAGACCCAGTACTTC. As protein: CASSFPGRGYETQYF.

In its sample, this clone was seen once. V is TRBV5-4 and J is TRBJ2-7; 8 bases match TRBD2. Germline CDR1 SGHNT, CDR2 YYREEE (reference sequence). The V and J ends lost 4 bases and 2 bases, in that order; junction bases with no gene match: 8. This CDR3 spans 15 amino acids. In nucleotides, the CDR3 is TGTGCCAGCAGCCCCCGGGGGGGAGGCGCCTACGAGCAGTACTTC. This sequence encodes CASSPRGGGAYEQYF. Complete variable domain (other parts from reference TRBV5-4 and TRBJ2-7): ETGVTQSPTHLIKTRGQQVTLRCSSQSGHNTVSWYQQALGQGPQFIFQYYREEENGRGNFPPRFSGLQFPNYSSELNVNALELDDSALYLCASSPRGGGAYEQYFGPGTRLTVT.

The chain combines TRBV5-4 with TRBJ2-7, with 9 bases fitting TRBD2. Trimming removed 4 bases from V and 3 bases from J; junction bases left unmatched: 5. Looked up from germline, CDR1 is SGHNT and CDR2 is YYREEE (reference sequence). This CDR3 has 14 residues. This CDR3 reads CASSARGGGYEQYF. The CDR3 DNA reads TGTGCCAGCAGCGCCCGCGGGGGGGGCTACGAGCAGTACTTC.

This clone was recorded once. J is TRBJ2-7 and V is TRBV18, with 10 nucleotides matching TRBD2. The CDR3 totals 15 residues. The trim removed 3 bases at V and 1 base at J, leaving 3 bases unmatched. Germline V lookup: CDR1 KGHSH, CDR2 LQKENI. In nucleotides, the CDR3 is TGTGCCAGCTCACCGAGCGGGGGGGGATCCTACGAGCAGTACTTC. Translation: CASSPSGGGSYEQYF. The full variable domain, completed using reference TRBV18 and TRBJ2-7, is NAGVMQNPRHLVRRRGQEARLRCSPMKGHSHVYWYRQLPEEGLKFMVYLQKENIIDESGMPKERFSAEFPKEGPSILRIQQVVRGDSAAYFCASSPSGGGSYEQYFGPGTRLTVT.

This clone has a single count. This chain connects TRBV11-3 to TRBJ2-7, with 9 positions matching TRBD1. From germline, CDR1 is SGHNT and CDR2 YENEEA. V trimming: 5 bases; J trimming: 0 bases; junction bases outside the gene matches: 2. CDR3 length: 14 amino acids. CDR3 sequence reads: CASSPDRGSYEQYF. The CDR3 coding sequence is TGTGCCAGCAGCCCGGACAGGGGCTCCTACGAGCAGTACTTC.

This chain connects TRBV11-2 to TRBJ2-3; 10 nucleotides match TRBD1. Germline V lookup: CDR1 SGHAT, CDR2 FQNNGV. V shed 5 bases, J shed 4 bases, and the junction held 12 bases outside the gene matches. The CDR3 runs 17 residues. The CDR3 DNA reads as TGTGCCAGCAGCCCCTATAGACGGGACAGGGGAGCAGATACGCAGTATTTT. Encoded protein: CASSPYRRDRGADTQYF.

This rearrangement joins TRBV5-4 to TRBJ1-2, with D maybe TRBD1 (5 bases). CDR3 length: 14 amino acids. Trimming stripped 0 bases from V and 10 bases from J, with 16 bases between. Germline lookup yields CDR1 SGHNT and CDR2 YYREEE (reference sequence). In DNA form, the CDR3 reads TGTGCCAGCAGCTTGGGTCCGGGGGGGTTGCACTACACCTTC. This translates into CASSLGPGGLHYTF.

The rearrangement uses TRBV11-2 and TRBJ2-1; TRBD2 agrees at 9 bases. The CDR3 is 16 residues long. Germline CDR1 and CDR2: SGHAT and FQNNGV. After removal of 5 bases from V and 0 bases from J, the junction contained 5 bases not matched to a gene. CDR3 amino acids: CASSGFSGSSYNEQFF. The CDR3 DNA is TGTGCCAGCAGCGGATTTAGCGGGAGCTCCTACAATGAGCAGTTCTTC.

The chain has TRBV6-1 and TRBJ2-7, with D perhaps matching TRBD2 (6 bases). The germline gives CDR1 MNHNS, CDR2 SASEGT. This CDR3 region has 15 residues. V gave up 4 bases and J gave up 1 base, with 14 bases separating them. The CDR3 here is CASSGAGTSSYEQYF. CDR3 in DNA: TGTGCCAGCAGTGGAGCCGGGACTTCTTCCTACGAGCAGTACTTC.

The V and J genes are TRBV18 and TRBJ1-2; 7 nucleotides agree with TRBD1. Trimming cost V 5 bases and J 4 bases; bases outside gene matches: 10. CDR3 length: 15 residues. Germline V gene sequence: CDR1 KGHSH, CDR2 LQKENI. In DNA form, the CDR3 reads TGTGCCAGCTCAACGAACAGGGGTCTCGTCTATGGCTACACCTTC. Residues: CASSTNRGLVYGYTF.

This chain uses TRBV14 with TRBJ2-1; D is undetermined. The CDR3 extends over 14 amino acids. V was pared by 3 bases and J by 2 bases, with 8 bases between. The germline gives CDR1 SGHDN, CDR2 FVKESK. CDR3 sequence reads: CASSHLRAYNEQFF. The DNA for the CDR3 is TGTGCCAGCAGCCACCTGCGTGCCTACAATGAGCAGTTCTTC. Together with reference TRBV14 and TRBJ2-1, the CDR3 gives the full variable domain: EAGVTQFPSHSVIEKGQTVTLRCDPISGHDNLYWYRRVMGKEIKFLLHFVKESKQDESGMPNNRFLAERTGGTYSTLKVQPAELEDSGVYFCASSHLRAYNEQFFGPGTRLTVL.

The chain carries TRBV19 and TRBJ1-1; 7 nucleotides match TRBD1. Germline V gene lookup returns CDR1 LNHDA and CDR2 SQIVND (reference sequence). Losses at the gene ends were 5 bases for V and 5 bases for J; bases not matched to a gene: 5. The CDR3 extends over 13 amino acids. The CDR3 loop reads CASSQDRVTEAFF. In DNA form, the CDR3 reads TGTGCCAGTAGTCAAGACAGGGTTACTGAAGCTTTCTTT.

This rearrangement joins TRBV9 to TRBJ1-2, with 8 bases identical to TRBD1. The CDR3 extends over 15 amino acids. Losses at the gene ends were 3 bases for V and 5 bases for J; bases not matched to a gene: 9. CDR1 and CDR2 from the germline V gene are SGDLS and YYNGEE. Here the CDR3 DNA reads TGTGCCAGCAGCGAAGGGGGCAGACAGGGGTATGGCTACACCTTC. It specifies CASSEGGRQGYGYTF.

This chain joins TRBV5-1 and TRBJ1-4, with D maybe TRBD1 (6 bases). The CDR3 has 17 amino acids. V was shortened by 7 bases and J by 0 bases, with 19 bases between the two germline ends. Germline V gene data show CDR1 as SGHRS and CDR2 as YFSETQ. The CDR3 nucleotides are TGCGCCAGCTCCCAGAGGGGGGGGAGCGCAACTAATGAAAAACTGTTTTTT. Encoded protein: CASSQRGGSATNEKLFF.

V is TRBV5-4 and J is TRBJ2-7; possibly TRBD1 for D (5 bases). V was clipped by 1 base and J by 6 bases, with 11 bases between them. The germline gives CDR1 SGHNT, CDR2 YYREEE (reference sequence). The CDR3 is made up of 13 amino acids. The CDR3 spells CASSLQGRLEQYF. The DNA for the CDR3 is TGTGCCAGCAGCTTGCAGGGCCGTCTCGAGCAGTACTTC.

The chain uses TRBV27 and TRBJ2-3, with D maybe TRBD2 (5 bases). This CDR3 has 15 amino acids. Per the germline V gene, CDR1 is MNHEY and CDR2 is SMNVEV (reference sequence). V lost 1 base to trimming and J lost 0 bases, with 8 bases between them. CDR3 region: CASSLFGKSTDTQYF. In DNA, the CDR3 is TGTGCCAGCAGTTTATTCGGGAAGAGCACAGATACGCAGTATTTT.

The rearrangement joins TRBV7-2 to TRBJ2-1; TRBD2 agrees at 9 bases. CDR3 length equals 16 residues. From germline, CDR1 is SGHTA and CDR2 FQGNSA. With 2 bases clipped from V and 8 bases from J, the junction kept 10 bases outside the gene matches. The CDR3 spells CASSLNSGLASDEQFF. The CDR3 nucleotides are TGTGCCAGCAGCTTAAATTCAGGACTAGCGAGCGATGAGCAGTTCTTC.

The rearrangement links TRBV13 to TRBJ2-5, with 9 bases matching TRBD2. CDR3 length: 16 amino acids. CDR1 is PRHDT and CDR2 is FYEKMQ in the germline V gene (reference sequence). The J segment lost 1 base and the V segment lost 4 bases, leaving 7 bases of the junction unmatched. The DNA of the CDR3 is TGTGCCAGCAGCTCCGTAGCGGGAGCGGGCCAAGAGACCCAGTACTTC. It is translated as CASSSVAGAGQETQYF.

A few counts support this clone. The chain uses TRBV30 and TRBJ1-1; D may be TRBD1 (6 bases). CDR3 size: 14 residues. V was trimmed by 4 bases and J by 0 bases, leaving 12 bases between them. Germline-derived CDR1 and CDR2 are GTSNPN and SVGIG (reference sequence). CDR3 sequence: CAWIPGAMNTEAFF. CDR3 bases: TGTGCCTGGATCCCAGGGGCTATGAACACTGAAGCTTTCTTT.

The CDR3 region is CASSLAPRASTDTQYF. The DNA of the CDR3 is TGTGCCAGCAGCTTGGCCCCCAGGGCTAGCACAGATACGCAGTATTTT. The chain employs TRBV5-4 and TRBJ2-3; D perhaps matches TRBD1 (5 bases). The CDR3 has 16 residues. Trimming removed 0 bases from V and 0 bases from J, with 11 bases in between. In germline, CDR1 is SGHNT, CDR2 YYREEE (reference sequence).

The CDR3 nucleotides are TGTGCCACCAGCAGAGATAGCTGGGGACAGCACACAGATACGCAGTATTTT. Protein: CATSRDSWGQHTDTQYF. The rearrangement joins TRBV15 to TRBJ2-3; 7 nucleotides align to TRBD1. The length of the CDR3 is 17 residues. V lost 0 bases, J lost 2 bases, and 8 bases stayed unmatched. Germline CDR1 LNHNV, CDR2 YYDKDF (reference sequence). Full variable domain (missing parts from reference TRBV15 and TRBJ2-3): DAMVIQNPRYQVTQFGKPVTLSCSQTLNHNVMYWYQQKSSQAPKLLFHYYDKDFNNEADTPDNFQSRRPNTSFCFLDIRSPGLGDTAMYLCATSRDSWGQHTDTQYFGPGTRLTVL.

The chain couples TRBV30 to TRBJ1-3; D remains unclear. From germline, CDR1 is GTSNPN and CDR2 SVGIG (reference sequence). Deletions cut 0 bases from V and 6 bases from J, with 6 bases between. The CDR3 totals 12 residues. This chain's CDR3 is CAWSVLVNTIYF. In DNA, the CDR3 is TGTGCCTGGAGTGTACTCGTAAACACCATATATTTT.

This clone was counted once. The rearrangement links TRBV19 to TRBJ1-2; 8 nucleotides line up with TRBD1. From germline, CDR1 is LNHDA and CDR2 SQIVND (reference sequence). V was pared by 7 bases and J by 2 bases, with 9 bases of the junction left unmatched. This CDR3 comprises 15 residues. Here the CDR3 reads CASTQTGVKNYGYTF. In nucleotides, the CDR3 is TGTGCCAGTACCCAGACAGGGGTTAAAAACTATGGCTACACCTTC.

This clone was counted a few times. This chain links TRBV11-2 with TRBJ1-3; D ambiguous. V gave up 1 base and J gave up 3 bases, with 7 bases separating them. Per the germline V gene, CDR1 is SGHAT and CDR2 is FQNNGV. The CDR3 is 14 amino acids. As DNA, the CDR3 is TGTGCCAGCAGCTTAGGGTTGAGTGGAAACACCATATATTTT. It translates to CASSLGLSGNTIYF.

The chain has TRBV25-1 and TRBJ1-4; maybe TRBD1 (6 bases). The CDR3 extends over 15 amino acids. Per germline, CDR1 MGHDK and CDR2 SYGVNS. V was trimmed by 3 bases and J by 5 bases, leaving 13 bases between them. This chain's CDR3 is CASSERGGRNEKLFF. The CDR3 bases are TGTGCCAGCAGTGAGAGAGGGGGACGGAATGAAAAACTGTTTTTT.